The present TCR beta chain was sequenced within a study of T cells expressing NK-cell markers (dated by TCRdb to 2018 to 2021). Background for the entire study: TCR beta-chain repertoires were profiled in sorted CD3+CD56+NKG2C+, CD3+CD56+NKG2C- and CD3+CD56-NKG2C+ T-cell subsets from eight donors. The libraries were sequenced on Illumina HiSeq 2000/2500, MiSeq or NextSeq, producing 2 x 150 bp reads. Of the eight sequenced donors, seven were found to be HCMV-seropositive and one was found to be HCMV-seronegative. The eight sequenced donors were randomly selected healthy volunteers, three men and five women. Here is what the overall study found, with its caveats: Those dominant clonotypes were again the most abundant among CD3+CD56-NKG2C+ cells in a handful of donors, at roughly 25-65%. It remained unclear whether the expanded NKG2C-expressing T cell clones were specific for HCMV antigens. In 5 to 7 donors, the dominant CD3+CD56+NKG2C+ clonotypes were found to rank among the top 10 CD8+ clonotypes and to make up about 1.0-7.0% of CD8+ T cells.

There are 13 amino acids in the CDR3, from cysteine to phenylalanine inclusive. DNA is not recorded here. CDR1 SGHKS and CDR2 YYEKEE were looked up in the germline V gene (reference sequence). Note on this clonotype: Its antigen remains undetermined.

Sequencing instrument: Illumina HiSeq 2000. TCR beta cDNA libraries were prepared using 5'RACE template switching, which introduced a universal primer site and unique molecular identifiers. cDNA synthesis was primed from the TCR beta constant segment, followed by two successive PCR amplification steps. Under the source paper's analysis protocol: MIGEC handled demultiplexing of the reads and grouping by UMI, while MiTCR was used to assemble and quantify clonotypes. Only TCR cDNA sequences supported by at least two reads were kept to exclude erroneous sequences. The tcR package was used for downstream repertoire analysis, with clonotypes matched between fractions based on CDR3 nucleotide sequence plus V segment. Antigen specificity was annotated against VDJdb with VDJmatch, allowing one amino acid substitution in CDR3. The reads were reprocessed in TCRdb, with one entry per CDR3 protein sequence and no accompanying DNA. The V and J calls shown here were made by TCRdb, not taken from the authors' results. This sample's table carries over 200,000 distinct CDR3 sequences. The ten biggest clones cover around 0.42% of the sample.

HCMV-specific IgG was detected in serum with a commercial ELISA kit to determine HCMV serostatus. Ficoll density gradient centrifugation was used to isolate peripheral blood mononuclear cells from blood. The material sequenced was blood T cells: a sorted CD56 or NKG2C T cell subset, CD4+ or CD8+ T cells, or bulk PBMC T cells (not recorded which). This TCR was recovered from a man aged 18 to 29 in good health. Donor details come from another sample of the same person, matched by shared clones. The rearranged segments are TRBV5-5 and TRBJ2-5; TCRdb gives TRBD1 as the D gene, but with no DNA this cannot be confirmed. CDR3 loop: CASSLDVGVTQYF.